This TCR beta chain was obtained from a study of CD8 T cells in Susac syndrome. Trimming stripped 4 bases from V and 3 bases from J, with 11 bases between. CDR3 length: 13 amino acids. Germline V lookup: CDR1 SGHRS, CDR2 YFSETQ. RNA in amounts of roughly 0.5 to 1 ug was reverse transcribed with random hexamers. MiXCR, applied by TCRdb to the immunoSEQ multiplex PCR reads, yields one record per CDR3 protein. The sample contains roughly 130,000 distinct CDR3 sequences, approximately 94% of which appear only once. This receptor was obtained from a human donor with multiple sclerosis. The chain links TRBV5-1 to TRBJ2-7; possibly TRBD1 for D (6 bases). Sequenced material: CD4+ T cells from PBMCs. CDR3 residues: CASSEDRLYEQYF. The CDR3 DNA is TGCGCCAGCAGCGAGGACAGACTCTACGAGCAGTACTTC.